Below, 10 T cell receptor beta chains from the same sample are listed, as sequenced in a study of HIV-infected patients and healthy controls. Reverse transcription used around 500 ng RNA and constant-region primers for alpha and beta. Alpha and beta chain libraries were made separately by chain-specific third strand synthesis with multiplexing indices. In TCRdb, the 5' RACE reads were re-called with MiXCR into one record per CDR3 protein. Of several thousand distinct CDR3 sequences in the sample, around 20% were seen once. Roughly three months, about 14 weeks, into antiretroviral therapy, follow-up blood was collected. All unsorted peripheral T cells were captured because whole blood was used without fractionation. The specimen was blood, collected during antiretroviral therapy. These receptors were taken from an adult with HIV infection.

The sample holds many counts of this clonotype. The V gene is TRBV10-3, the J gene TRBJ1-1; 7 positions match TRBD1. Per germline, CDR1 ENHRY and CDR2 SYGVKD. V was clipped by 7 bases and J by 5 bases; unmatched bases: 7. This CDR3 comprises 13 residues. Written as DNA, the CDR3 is TGTGCCATCACCTCGACAGGGAGTACTGAAGCTTTCTTT. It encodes CAITSTGSTEAFF.

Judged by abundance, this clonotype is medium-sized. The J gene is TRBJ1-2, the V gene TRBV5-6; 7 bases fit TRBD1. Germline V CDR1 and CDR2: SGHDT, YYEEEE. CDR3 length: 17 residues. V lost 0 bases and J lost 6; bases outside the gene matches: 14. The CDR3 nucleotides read TGTGCCAGCAGCTTGGACAGGGGCGGTTATGGCCGGGATGGCTACACCTTC. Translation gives CASSLDRGGYGRDGYTF. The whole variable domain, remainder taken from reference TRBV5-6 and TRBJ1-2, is DAGVTQSPTHLIKTRGQQVTLRCSPKSGHDTVSWYQQALGQGPQFIFQYYEEEERQRGNFPDRFSGHQFPNYSSELNVNALLLGDSALYLCASSLDRGGYGRDGYTFGSGTRLTVV.

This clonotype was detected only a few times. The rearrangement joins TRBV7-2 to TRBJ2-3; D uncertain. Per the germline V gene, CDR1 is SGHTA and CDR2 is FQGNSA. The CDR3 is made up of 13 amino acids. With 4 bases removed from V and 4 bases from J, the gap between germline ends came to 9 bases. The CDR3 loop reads CASSSHLADTQYF. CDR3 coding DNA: TGTGCCAGCAGCTCGCACCTAGCAGATACGCAGTATTTT.

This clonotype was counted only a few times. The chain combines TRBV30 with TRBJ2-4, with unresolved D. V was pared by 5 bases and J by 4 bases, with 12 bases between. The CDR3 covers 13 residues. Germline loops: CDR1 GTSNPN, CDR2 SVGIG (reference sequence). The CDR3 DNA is TGTGCCTGGGAAACCGACACAAAAAACATTCAGTACTTC. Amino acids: CAWETDTKNIQYF.

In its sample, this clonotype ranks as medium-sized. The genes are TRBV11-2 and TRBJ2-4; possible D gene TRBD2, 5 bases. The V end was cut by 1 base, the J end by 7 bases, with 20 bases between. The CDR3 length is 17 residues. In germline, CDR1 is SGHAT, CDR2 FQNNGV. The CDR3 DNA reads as TGTGCCAGCAGCTTAGCCCTCACCAGAGGGAGTTCGAACATTCAGTACTTC. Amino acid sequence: CASSLALTRGSSNIQYF.

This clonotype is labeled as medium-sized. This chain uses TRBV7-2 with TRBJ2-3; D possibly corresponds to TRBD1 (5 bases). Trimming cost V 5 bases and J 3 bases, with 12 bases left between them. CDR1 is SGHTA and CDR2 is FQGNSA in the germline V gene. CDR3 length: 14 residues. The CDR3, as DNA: TGTGCCAGCAGCCAACAGGCGCGGACAGATACGCAGTATTTT. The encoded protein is CASSQQARTDTQYF. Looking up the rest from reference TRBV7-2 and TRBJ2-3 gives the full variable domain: GAGVSQSPSNKVTEKGKDVELRCDPISGHTALYWYRQSLGQGLEFLIYFQGNSAPDKSGLPSDRFSAERTGGSVSTLTIQRTQQEDSAVYLCASSQQARTDTQYFGPGTRLTVL.

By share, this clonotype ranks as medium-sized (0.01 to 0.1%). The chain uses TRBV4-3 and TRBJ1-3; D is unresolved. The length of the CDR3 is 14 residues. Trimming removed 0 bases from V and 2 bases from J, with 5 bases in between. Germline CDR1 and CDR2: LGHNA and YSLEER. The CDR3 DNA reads TGCGCCAGCAGCCAAGATTTCCCTGGAAACACCATATATTTT. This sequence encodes CASSQDFPGNTIYF.

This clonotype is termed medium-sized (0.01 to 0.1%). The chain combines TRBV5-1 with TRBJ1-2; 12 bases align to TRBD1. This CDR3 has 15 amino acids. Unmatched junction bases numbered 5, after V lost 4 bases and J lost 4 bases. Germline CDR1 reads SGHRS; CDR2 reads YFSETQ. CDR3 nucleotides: TGCGCCAGCAGCGAGGGACAGGGGGCGATCTATGGCTACACCTTC. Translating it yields CASSEGQGAIYGYTF.

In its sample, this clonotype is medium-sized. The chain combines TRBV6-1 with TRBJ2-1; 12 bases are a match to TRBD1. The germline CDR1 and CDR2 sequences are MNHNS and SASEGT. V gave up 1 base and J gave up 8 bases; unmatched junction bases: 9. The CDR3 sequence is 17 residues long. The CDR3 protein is CASSEGVGTGGPDEQFF. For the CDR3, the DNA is TGTGCCAGCAGTGAAGGTGTCGGGACAGGGGGCCCCGATGAGCAGTTCTTC.

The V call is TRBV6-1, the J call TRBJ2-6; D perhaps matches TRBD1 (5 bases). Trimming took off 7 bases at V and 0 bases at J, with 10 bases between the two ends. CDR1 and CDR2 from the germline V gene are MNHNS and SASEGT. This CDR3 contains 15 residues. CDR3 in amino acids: CASTTGFSGANVLTF. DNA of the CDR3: TGTGCCAGCACCACAGGATTCTCTGGGGCCAACGTCCTGACTTTC.